This TCR beta chain was identified in a study of cytomegalovirus exposure and HLA in healthy donors. Study in general: Previous work identified 120 million or so unique TCR beta sequences from 200 million or so T cells. Findings and caveats of the study: A missense DCLRE1C variant was associated with V- and J-gene trimming of TCR beta chains in a later analysis, and an independent cohort replicated the association. Earlier analysis found most TCR beta V segments productive about 90% or about 30% of the time.

This clone was recorded a few times. Its antigen is not known. The ends lost 5 bases at V and 0 bases at J; junction bases unmatched: 5. The CDR3 is 15 amino acids. Germline CDR1 is SGHNT and CDR2 is YENEEA. Use of 60 Vbeta and 13 Jbeta primers characterized the PCR. Profiling relied on immunoSEQ multiplex PCR, and the TCRdb table lists in-frame clones only, not all of them. The table includes about 170,000 clones, around 84% detected once. The receptor comes from a man aged 30 to 39 in good health and CMV-seropositive. The gene calls are TRBV11-3 and TRBJ2-3, with 7 bases that match TRBD2. The material sequenced was PBMCs. CDR3 coding DNA: TGTGCCAGCAGCCTAACTAGCGTCAGCACAGATACGCAGTATTTT. This sequence encodes CASSLTSVSTDTQYF.